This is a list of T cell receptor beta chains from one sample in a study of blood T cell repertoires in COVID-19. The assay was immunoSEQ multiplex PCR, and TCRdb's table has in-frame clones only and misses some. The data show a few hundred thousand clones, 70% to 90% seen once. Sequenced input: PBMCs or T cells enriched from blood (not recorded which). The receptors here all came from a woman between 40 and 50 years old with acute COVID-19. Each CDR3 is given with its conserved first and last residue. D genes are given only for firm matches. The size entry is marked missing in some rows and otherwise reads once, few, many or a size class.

CDR3 DNA: TGTGCCAGCAGCCCTGGACTAGCGGCCCTGTACGAGCAGTACTTC
CDR3 protein: CASSPGLAALYEQYF
V gene: TRBV7-3
clone size: NA
J gene: TRBJ2-7
D gene: TRBD2

CDR3 DNA: TGTGCCAGCAGCCCTAGCGGGGGGGGTAAGACCGGGGAGCTGTTTTTT
CDR3 protein: CASSPSGGGKTGELFF
V gene: TRBV3-1/TRBV3-2
clone size: NA
J gene: TRBJ2-2
D gene: TRBD2

CDR3 DNA: TGTGCCAGCAGTTTATTTGGGAGGCTAGCGGGGTCTAATGAGCAGTTCTTC
CDR3 protein: CASSLFGRLAGSNEQFF
V gene: TRBV28
clone size: NA
J gene: TRBJ2-1
D gene: TRBD2

CDR3 DNA: TGTGCCTGGAGTTTGGACAGGGGATGGGACGAGCAGTACTTC
CDR3 protein: CAWSLDRGWDEQYF
V gene: TRBV30
clone size: NA
J gene: TRBJ2-7
D gene: TRBD1

CDR3 DNA: TGTGCCAGCACTATAGCGGGAGAGGTCAATGAGCAGTTCTTC
CDR3 protein: CASTIAGEVNEQFF
V gene: TRBV6-5
clone size: many
J gene: TRBJ2-1
D gene: TRBD2

CDR3 DNA: TGTGCCAGTAGGCCGGGACAGGGGGCCGCCTACGAGCAGTACTTC
CDR3 protein: CASRPGQGAAYEQYF
V gene: TRBV19
clone size: NA
J gene: TRBJ2-7
D gene: TRBD1

CDR3 DNA: TGTGCCTGGAGTCCGACTCGAAACACTGAAGCTTTCTTT
CDR3 protein: CAWSPTRNTEAFF
V gene: TRBV30
clone size: few
J gene: TRBJ1-1
D gene: NA

CDR3 DNA: TGTGCCAGCAGCGCGGGAGCAGGGATTCCCAACTATGGCTACACCTTC
CDR3 protein: CASSAGAGIPNYGYTF
V gene: TRBV11-1
clone size: NA
J gene: TRBJ1-2
D gene: NA

CDR3 DNA: TGCGCCAGCAGCCACATCGGACAGGGGAGAAAGCCCCAGCATTTT
CDR3 protein: CASSHIGQGRKPQHF
V gene: TRBV4-1
clone size: NA
J gene: TRBJ1-5
D gene: TRBD1

CDR3 DNA: TGTGCCAGCAGTTTTTCGCAGATCGATAGCAATCAGCCCCAGCATTTT
CDR3 protein: CASSFSQIDSNQPQHF
V gene: TRBV28
clone size: NA
J gene: TRBJ1-5
D gene: NA

CDR3 DNA: TGTGCCTGGAGTGTCCAAAGGAATCAACAGGGAAACAATCAGCCCCAGCATTTT
CDR3 protein: CAWSVQRNQQGNNQPQHF
V gene: TRBV30
clone size: NA
J gene: TRBJ1-5
D gene: NA

CDR3 DNA: TGTGCCAGCAGCGAACAGGGGGCGAGCTATGGCTACACCTTC
CDR3 protein: CASSEQGASYGYTF
V gene: TRBV3-1/TRBV3-2
clone size: NA
J gene: TRBJ1-2
D gene: TRBD1

CDR3 DNA: TGCAGCGTTGAAGCGAGAAACTCTAACTATGGCTACACCTTC
CDR3 protein: CSVEARNSNYGYTF
V gene: TRBV29-1
clone size: NA
J gene: TRBJ1-2
D gene: NA

CDR3 DNA: TGTGCCAGCGGGGGGGTGCCTGAAGCTTTCTTT
CDR3 protein: CASGGVPEAFF
V gene: TRBV12-3/TRBV12-4
clone size: NA
J gene: TRBJ1-1
D gene: NA

CDR3 DNA: TGTGCCAGCAGTTCCACAGGGGGGACATGGGAGACCCAGTACTTC
CDR3 protein: CASSSTGGTWETQYF
V gene: TRBV6-5
clone size: NA
J gene: TRBJ2-5
D gene: TRBD1

CDR3 DNA: TGTGCCAGCAGCCCCCCGGGCGGGGGCTCCTCTGGAAACACCATATATTTT
CDR3 protein: CASSPPGGGSSGNTIYF
V gene: TRBV9
clone size: NA
J gene: TRBJ1-3
D gene: NA

CDR3 DNA: TGCGCCAGCAGCCACACTAGCGGGGGTCTCCCAGATACGCAGTATTTT
CDR3 protein: CASSHTSGGLPDTQYF
V gene: TRBV5-1
clone size: few
J gene: TRBJ2-3
D gene: TRBD2

CDR3 DNA: TGTGCCAGCAGCGGGAGGAGTCGAGCTTTCTTT
CDR3 protein: CASSGRSRAFF
V gene: TRBV14
clone size: NA
J gene: TRBJ1-1
D gene: NA

CDR3 DNA: TGTGCCAGTCGCAGGACAGGGAGGGGCAATCAGCCCCAGCATTTT
CDR3 protein: CASRRTGRGNQPQHF
V gene: TRBV27
clone size: few
J gene: TRBJ1-5
D gene: TRBD1

CDR3 DNA: TGTGCCAGCAGTGAGTGGGGGACAGGGTCACGAGCTTTCTTT
CDR3 protein: CASSEWGTGSRAFF
V gene: TRBV6-1
clone size: NA
J gene: TRBJ1-1
D gene: TRBD1

CDR3 DNA: TGTGCCAGCTCACCATTTGGTAGCGGGGAATACAATGAGCAGTTCTTC
CDR3 protein: CASSPFGSGEYNEQFF
V gene: TRBV18
clone size: NA
J gene: TRBJ2-1
D gene: TRBD2